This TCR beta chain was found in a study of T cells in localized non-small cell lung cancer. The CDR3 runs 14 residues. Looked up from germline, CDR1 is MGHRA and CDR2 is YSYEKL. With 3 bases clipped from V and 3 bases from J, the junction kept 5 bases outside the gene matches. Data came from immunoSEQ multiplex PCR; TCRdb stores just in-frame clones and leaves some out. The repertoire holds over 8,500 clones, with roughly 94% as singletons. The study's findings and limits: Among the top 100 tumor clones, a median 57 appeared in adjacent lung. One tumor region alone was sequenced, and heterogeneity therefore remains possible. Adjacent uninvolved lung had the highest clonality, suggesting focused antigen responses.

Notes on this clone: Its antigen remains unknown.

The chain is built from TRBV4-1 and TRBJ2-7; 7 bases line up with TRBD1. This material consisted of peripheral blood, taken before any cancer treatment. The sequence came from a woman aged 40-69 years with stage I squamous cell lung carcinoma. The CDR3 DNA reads TGCGCCAGCAGCCATCCGTGGGACAGCTACGAGCAGTACTTC. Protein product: CASSHPWDSYEQYF.